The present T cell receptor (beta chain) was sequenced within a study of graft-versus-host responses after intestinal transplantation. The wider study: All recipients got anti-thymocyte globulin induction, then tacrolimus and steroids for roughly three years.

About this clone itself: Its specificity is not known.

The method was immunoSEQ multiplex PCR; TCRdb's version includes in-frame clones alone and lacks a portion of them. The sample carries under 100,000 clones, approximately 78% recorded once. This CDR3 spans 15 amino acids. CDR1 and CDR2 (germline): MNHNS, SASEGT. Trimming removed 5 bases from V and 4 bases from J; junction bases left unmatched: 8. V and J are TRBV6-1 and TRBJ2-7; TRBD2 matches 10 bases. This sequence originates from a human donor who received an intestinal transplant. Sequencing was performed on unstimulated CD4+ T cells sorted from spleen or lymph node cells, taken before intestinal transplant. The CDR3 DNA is TGTGCCAGCAGTCAATCCGGGACTAGCGTTTACGAGCAGTACTTC. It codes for CASSQSGTSVYEQYF.